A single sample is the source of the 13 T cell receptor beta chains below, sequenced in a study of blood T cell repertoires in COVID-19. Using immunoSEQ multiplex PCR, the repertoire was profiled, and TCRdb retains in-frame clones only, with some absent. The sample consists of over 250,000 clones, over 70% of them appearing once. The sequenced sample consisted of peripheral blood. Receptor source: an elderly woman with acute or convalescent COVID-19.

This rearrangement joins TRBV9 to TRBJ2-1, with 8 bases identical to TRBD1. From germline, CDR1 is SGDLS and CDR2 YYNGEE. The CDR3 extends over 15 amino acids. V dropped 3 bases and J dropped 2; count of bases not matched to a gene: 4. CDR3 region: CASSAYRGTYNEQFF. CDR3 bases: TGTGCCAGCAGCGCGTACAGGGGGACCTACAATGAGCAGTTCTTC.

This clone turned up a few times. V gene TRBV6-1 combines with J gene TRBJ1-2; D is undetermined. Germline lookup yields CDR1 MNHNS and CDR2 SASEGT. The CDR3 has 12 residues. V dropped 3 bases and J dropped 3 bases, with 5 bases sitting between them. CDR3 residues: CASSDGYYGYTF. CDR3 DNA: TGTGCCAGCAGTGACGGTTACTATGGCTACACCTTC.

The CDR3 coding sequence is TGTGCCAGCACGGGGCTAGCGGGGGTTGAGCAGTTCTTC. Its protein is CASTGLAGVEQFF. The gene calls are TRBV6-5 and TRBJ2-1; 10 positions match TRBD2. This CDR3 spans 13 amino acids. Per the germline V gene, CDR1 is MNHEY and CDR2 is SVGAGI. V lost 7 bases and J lost 9; bases outside the gene matches: 6.

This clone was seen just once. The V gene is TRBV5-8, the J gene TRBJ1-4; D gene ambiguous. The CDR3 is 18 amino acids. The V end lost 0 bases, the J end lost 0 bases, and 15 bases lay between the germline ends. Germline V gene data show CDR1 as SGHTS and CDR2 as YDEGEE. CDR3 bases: TGTGCCAGCAGCTTGGGTTTACAGCCCCTTGCAACTAATGAAAAACTGTTTTTT. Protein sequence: CASSLGLQPLATNEKLFF. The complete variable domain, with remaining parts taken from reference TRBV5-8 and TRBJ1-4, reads EAGVTQSPTHLIKTRGQQATLRCSPISGHTSVYWYQQALGLGLQFLLWYDEGEERNRGNFPPRFSGRQFPNYSSELNVNALELEDSALYLCASSLGLQPLATNEKLFFGSGTQLSVL.

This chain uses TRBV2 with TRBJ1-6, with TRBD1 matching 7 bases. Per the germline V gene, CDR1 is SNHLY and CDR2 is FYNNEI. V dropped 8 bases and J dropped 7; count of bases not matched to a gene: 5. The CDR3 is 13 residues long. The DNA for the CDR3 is TGTGCCAGCCTAGGACAGGAAAATTCACCCCTCCACTTT. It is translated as CASLGQENSPLHF.

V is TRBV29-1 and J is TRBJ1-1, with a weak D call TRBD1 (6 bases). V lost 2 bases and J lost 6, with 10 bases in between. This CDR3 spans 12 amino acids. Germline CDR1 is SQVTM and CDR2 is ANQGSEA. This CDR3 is CSVERGSAEAFF. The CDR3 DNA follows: TGCAGCGTTGAAAGGGGGAGCGCTGAAGCTTTCTTT. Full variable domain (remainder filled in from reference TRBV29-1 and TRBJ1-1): SAVISQKPSRDICQRGTSLTIQCQVDSQVTMMFWYRQQPGQSLTLIATANQGSEATYESGFVIDKFPISRPNLTFSTLTVSNMSPEDSSIYLCSVERGSAEAFFGQGTRLTVV.

The CDR3 here is CASRGGKGSYEQYF. CDR3 nucleotide sequence: TGTGCCAGCAGAGGCGGGAAGGGCTCCTACGAGCAGTACTTC. V is TRBV6-5 and J is TRBJ2-7; a weak D match, TRBD2 (6 bases). Trimming cost V 6 bases and J 0 bases, with 12 bases left between them. The CDR3 covers 14 residues. Per the germline V gene, CDR1 is MNHEY and CDR2 is SVGAGI.

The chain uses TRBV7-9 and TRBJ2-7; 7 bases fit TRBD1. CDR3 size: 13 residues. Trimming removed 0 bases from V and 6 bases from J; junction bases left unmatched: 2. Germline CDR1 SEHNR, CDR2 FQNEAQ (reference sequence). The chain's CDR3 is CASSLAGTVEQYF. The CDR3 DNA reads TGTGCCAGCAGCTTAGCCGGGACAGTCGAGCAGTACTTC.

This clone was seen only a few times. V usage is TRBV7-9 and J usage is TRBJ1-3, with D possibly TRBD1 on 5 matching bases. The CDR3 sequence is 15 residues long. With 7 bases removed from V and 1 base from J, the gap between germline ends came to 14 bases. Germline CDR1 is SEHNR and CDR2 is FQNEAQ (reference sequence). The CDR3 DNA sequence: TGTGCCAGCACCGGAGGGGAGGGTTCTGGAAACACCATATATTTT. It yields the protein CASTGGEGSGNTIYF.

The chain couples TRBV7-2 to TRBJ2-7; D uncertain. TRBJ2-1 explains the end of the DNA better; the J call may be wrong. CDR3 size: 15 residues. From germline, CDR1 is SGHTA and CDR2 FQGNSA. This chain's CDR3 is CASSLGSSSYNEQFF. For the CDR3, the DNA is TGTGCCAGCAGCTTAGGTAGTAGCAGCTACAATGAGCAGTTCTTC.

This chain's CDR3 is CSVGTVATEAFF. DNA for the CDR3: TGCAGCGTGGGGACAGTGGCCACTGAAGCTTTCTTT. This rearrangement joins TRBV29-1 to TRBJ1-1, with 7 positions matching TRBD1. Germline values: CDR1 SQVTM, CDR2 ANQGSEA. The CDR3 length is 12 residues. The junction had 5 bases not matched to a gene; V was cut back by 6 bases and J by 4 bases.

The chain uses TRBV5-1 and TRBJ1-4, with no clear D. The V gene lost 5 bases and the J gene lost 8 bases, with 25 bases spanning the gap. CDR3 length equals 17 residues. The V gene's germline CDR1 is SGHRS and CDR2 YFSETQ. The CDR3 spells CASSKDGDGPPEEKLFF. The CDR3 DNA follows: TGCGCCAGCAGTAAGGATGGCGATGGGCCCCCGGAAGAAAAACTGTTTTTT.

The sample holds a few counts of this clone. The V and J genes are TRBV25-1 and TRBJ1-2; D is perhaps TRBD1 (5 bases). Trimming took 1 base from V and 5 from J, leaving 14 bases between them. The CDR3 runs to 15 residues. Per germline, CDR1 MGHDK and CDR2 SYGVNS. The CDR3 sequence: CASSESGPIQYGYTF. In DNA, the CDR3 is TGTGCCAGCAGTGAATCAGGGCCAATTCAGTATGGCTACACCTTC.